A selection of T cell receptor beta chains follows, all from one sample in a study of blood T cell repertoires in COVID-19. The table came from immunoSEQ multiplex PCR; TCRdb's copy has only in-frame clones and leaves some out. The data contain about 200,000 clones, over 70% of them seen just once; the ten biggest clones take up 7.9%. Sequencing was performed on peripheral blood. The receptors here all came from an elderly woman with acute or convalescent COVID-19. CDR3s include the opening cysteine and the closing phenylalanine or tryptophan. D genes are given only for firm matches. Clone size is stated in some rows and not others, as once, few, many or a class when expanded.

j_call | v_call | clone_size | d_call | cdr3_aa | cdr3_nt
TRBJ1-1 | TRBV2 | few | . | CASGSKRGDTEAFF | TGTGCCAGCGGGAGCAAGCGGGGGGACACTGAAGCTTTCTTT
TRBJ1-1 | TRBV10-3 | . | . | CAISITELNTEAFF | TGTGCCATCAGTATTACAGAGTTGAACACTGAAGCTTTCTTT
TRBJ2-7 | TRBV5-1 | . | . | CASSLGSPDEQYF | TGCGCCAGCAGCTTGGGGTCGCCGGACGAGCAGTACTTC
TRBJ1-1 | TRBV29-1 | . | . | CSVENLGRFWAF | TGCAGCGTTGAAAACCTGGGTCGATTTTGGGCCTTT
TRBJ2-7 | TRBV28 | . | . | CASSLYGRTYEQYF | TGTGCCAGCAGTTTATACGGGAGAACCTACGAGCAGTACTTC
TRBJ2-7 | TRBV25-1 | . | TRBD1 | CASSLTGALYEQYF | TGTGCCAGCAGTCTGACAGGGGCACTCTACGAGCAGTACTTC
TRBJ2-2 | TRBV2 | . | TRBD1 | CASSEIYSGTGVTGELFF | TGTGCCAGCAGTGAAATCTATTCCGGGACAGGGGTGACCGGGGAGCTGTTTTTT
TRBJ2-5 | TRBV4-1 | . | TRBD2 | CASSQGKTSGGAIETQYF | TGCGCCAGCAGCCAGGGGAAGACTAGCGGGGGGGCCATTGAGACCCAGTACTTC
TRBJ2-4 | TRBV19 | . | TRBD1 | CASRGLPKNIQYF | TGTGCCTCCAGGGGGCTACCCAAAAACATTCAGTACTTC
TRBJ2-5 | TRBV24-1 | . | . | CATSDLRTVQETQYF | TGTGCCACCAGTGATTTGCGGACAGTCCAAGAGACCCAGTACTTC
TRBJ1-2 | TRBV25-1 | . | . | CASVQGQYYTF | TGTGCCAGCGTCCAGGGCCAGTACTACACCTTC
TRBJ2-1 | TRBV4-1 | few | . | CASSHELGSSYNEQFF | TGCGCCAGCAGCCATGAACTAGGGAGCTCCTACAATGAGCAGTTCTTC
TRBJ2-7 | TRBV5-1 | . | TRBD1 | CASSKRQGGNEQYF | TGCGCCAGCAGCAAACGACAGGGGGGCAACGAGCAGTACTTC
TRBJ2-3 | TRBV6-4 | . | . | CASSDSYRDSLGTQYF | TGTGCCAGCAGTGACTCCTACAGGGATTCCCTGGGCACGCAGTATTTT
TRBJ1-6 | TRBV5-4 | . | . | CASSKQVEGTPLHF | TGTGCCAGCAGCAAACAGGTGGAGGGGACACCCCTCCACTTT
TRBJ2-7 | TRBV5-1 | . | TRBD1 | CASSLIDRVHEQYF | TGCGCCAGCAGCTTGATTGACAGGGTCCACGAGCAGTACTTC
TRBJ1-6 | TRBV19 | . | . | CASSISAGVNSPLHF | TGTGCCAGTAGTATTTCAGCAGGCGTTAATTCACCCCTCCACTTT
TRBJ1-2 | TRBV25-1 | few | TRBD1 | CASSDSTGGRYGYTF | TGTGCCAGCAGTGATTCGACAGGGGGCAGATATGGCTACACCTTC
TRBJ1-1 | TRBV2 | few | . | CASRVGLGAFF | TGTGCCAGCAGGGTCGGGTTGGGAGCTTTCTTT
TRBJ2-7 | TRBV28 | . | . | CASSFLGATYEQYF | TGTGCCAGCAGTTTCTTGGGGGCTACTTACGAGCAGTACTTC
TRBJ1-5 | TRBV28 | . | . | CASIQNQPQHF | TGTGCCAGCATCCAGAATCAGCCCCAGCATTTT
TRBJ1-1 | TRBV9 | . | . | CASSADPRVGYTEAFF | TGTGCCAGCAGCGCTGATCCCAGGGTCGGTTACACTGAAGCTTTCTTT
TRBJ2-3 | TRBV9 | . | . | CASSVHTDTQYF | TGTGCCAGCAGCGTACACACAGATACGCAGTATTTT
TRBJ2-3 | TRBV5-4 | . | TRBD2 | CASSEGLAVTDTQYF | TGTGCCAGCAGCGAGGGACTAGCGGTCACAGATACGCAGTATTTT
TRBJ2-3 | TRBV6-5 | once | TRBD1 | CASSRGLITDTQYF | TGTGCCAGCAGCAGGGGGCTTATCACAGATACGCAGTATTTT
TRBJ1-2 | TRBV30 | . | . | CAWTPGHDYGYTF | TGTGCCTGGACCCCCGGACACGACTATGGCTACACCTTC
TRBJ1-4 | TRBV27 | . | . | CASGPKGVMANEKLFF | TGTGCCAGCGGGCCCAAGGGGGTGATGGCTAATGAAAAACTGTTTTTT
TRBJ2-5 | TRBV5-1 | . | TRBD2 | CASSLELAGLQETQYF | TGCGCCAGCAGCTTGGAGCTAGCGGGGTTACAAGAGACCCAGTACTTC
TRBJ2-7 | TRBV6-5 | . | . | CASSYSSVGGRSF | TGTGCCAGCAGTTACTCGTCGGTCGGCGGCCGAAGCTTC
TRBJ2-2 | TRBV6-5 | . | TRBD2 | CASRRTSGNTGELFF | TGTGCCAGCAGGAGGACTAGCGGGAACACCGGGGAGCTGTTTTTT
TRBJ2-5 | TRBV14 | . | . | CASSAGETQYF | TGTGCCAGCAGCGCGGGAGAGACCCAGTACTTC
TRBJ1-2 | TRBV6-6 | . | TRBD1 | CASSRLSGTGGDGYTF | TGTGCCAGCAGTCGACTCTCCGGGACAGGGGGCGATGGCTACACCTTC
TRBJ2-7 | TRBV7-2 | . | . | CASSPRIRGTYEQYF | TGTGCCAGCAGCCCCCGGATCAGGGGAACCTACGAGCAGTACTTC
TRBJ2-3 | TRBV29-1 | . | TRBD2 | CSVQGSGRDTQYF | TGCAGCGTTCAGGGTAGCGGGAGAGATACGCAGTATTTT
TRBJ2-1 | TRBV3-1/TRBV3-2 | . | TRBD2 | CASSQATSGWGVF | TGTGCCAGCAGCCAGGCGACTAGCGGCTGGGGGGTCTTC
TRBJ2-2 | TRBV19 | . | . | CASSIGQGPGELFF | TGTGCCAGTAGTATTGGGCAGGGGCCCGGGGAGCTGTTTTTT
TRBJ1-5 | TRBV19 | . | TRBD1 | CASSIETGDQPQHF | TGTGCCAGTAGTATAGAGACAGGGGATCAGCCCCAGCATTTT
TRBJ1-3 | TRBV6-5 | few | . | CASSRSSGNTIYF | TGTGCCAGCAGTCGGTCGTCCGGAAACACCATATATTTT
TRBJ1-2 | TRBV7-9 | . | . | CASSLAGGTSYGYTF | TGTGCCAGCAGCTTAGCGGGAGGGACTAGCTATGGCTACACCTTC
TRBJ1-2 | TRBV5-4 | . | . | CASSLGRGLNYGYTF | TGTGCCAGCAGCTTGGGGAGGGGCCTAAACTATGGCTACACCTTC
TRBJ1-4 | TRBV5-1 | . | TRBD1 | CASSIRDRGEKLFF | TGCGCCAGCAGCATCCGGGACAGGGGTGAAAAACTGTTTTTT
TRBJ1-2 | TRBV10-2 | . | . | CASSEFAQVPRSYGYTF | TGCGCCAGCAGTGAGTTCGCACAGGTGCCGAGAAGCTATGGCTACACCTTC
TRBJ1-5 | TRBV3-1/TRBV3-2 | . | . | CASSQEAGSNQPQHF | TGTGCCAGCAGCCAAGAAGCCGGTAGCAATCAGCCCCAGCATTTT
TRBJ1-1 | TRBV7-9 | few | . | CASSLVRGGMSTEAFF | TGTGCCAGCAGCTTGGTCAGGGGCGGAATGAGTACTGAAGCTTTCTTT
TRBJ2-2 | TRBV18 | once | . | CASSPSLENTGELFF | TGTGCCAGCTCACCGAGTCTAGAAAACACCGGGGAGCTGTTTTTT
TRBJ2-1 | TRBV7-2 | few | . | CASSWRQRNNEQFF | TGTGCCAGCAGCTGGAGGCAGAGGAACAATGAGCAGTTCTTC
TRBJ1-5 | TRBV7-8 | . | TRBD1 | CASSQNRGDNQPQHF | TGTGCCAGCAGCCAAAACAGGGGGGACAATCAGCCCCAGCATTTT
TRBJ1-1 | TRBV30 | . | TRBD1 | CAWSPGGRSEAFF | TGTGCCTGGAGCCCAGGGGGACGGTCTGAAGCTTTCTTT